This T cell receptor (beta chain) was identified in a study of shared T cell receptors in the human thymus. Produced via immunoSEQ multiplex PCR; TCRdb's table is partial and in-frame only. The sample has about 380,000 clones; roughly 94% are singletons. This clone was found a few times. Other DNA sequences in this specimen translate into the identical CDR3. CDR1 is MDHEN and CDR2 is SYDVKM in the germline V gene. The CDR3 is made up of 12 amino acids. V gave up 1 base and J gave up 3 bases, with 4 bases separating them. The genes are TRBV28 and TRBJ2-7; no reliable D call. Input material: thymocytes. The receptor was isolated from a human donor. For the CDR3, the DNA is TGTGCCAGCAGTTTATCAGGCTACGAGCAGTACTTC. Encoded protein: CASSLSGYEQYF.